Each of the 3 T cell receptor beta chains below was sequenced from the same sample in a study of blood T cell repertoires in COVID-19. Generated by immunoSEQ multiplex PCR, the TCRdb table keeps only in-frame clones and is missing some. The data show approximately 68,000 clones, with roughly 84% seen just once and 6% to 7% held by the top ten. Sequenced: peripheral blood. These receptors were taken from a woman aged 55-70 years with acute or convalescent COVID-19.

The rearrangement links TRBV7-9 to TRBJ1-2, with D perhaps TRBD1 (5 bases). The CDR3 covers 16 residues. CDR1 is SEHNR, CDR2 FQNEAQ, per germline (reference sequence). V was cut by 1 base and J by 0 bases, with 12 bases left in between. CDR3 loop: CASSLGGLGANYGYTF. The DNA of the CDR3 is TGTGCCAGCAGCTTAGGGGGCCTAGGAGCTAACTATGGCTACACCTTC.

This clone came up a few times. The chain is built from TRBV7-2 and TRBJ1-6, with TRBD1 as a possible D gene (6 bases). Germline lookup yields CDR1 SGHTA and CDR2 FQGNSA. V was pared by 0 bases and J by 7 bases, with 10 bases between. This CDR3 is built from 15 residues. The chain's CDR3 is CASSLARGQNSPLHF. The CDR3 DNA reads TGTGCCAGCAGCTTAGCGCGGGGGCAAAATTCACCCCTCCACTTT. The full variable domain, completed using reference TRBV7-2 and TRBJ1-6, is GAGVSQSPSNKVTEKGKDVELRCDPISGHTALYWYRQSLGQGLEFLIYFQGNSAPDKSGLPSDRFSAERTGGSVSTLTIQRTQQEDSAVYLCASSLARGQNSPLHFGNGTRLTVT.

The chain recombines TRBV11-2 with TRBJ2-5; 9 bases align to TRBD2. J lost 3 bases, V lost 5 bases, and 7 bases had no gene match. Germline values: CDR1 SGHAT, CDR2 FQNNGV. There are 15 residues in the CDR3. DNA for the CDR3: TGTGCCAGCAGCCTAATAGCGGGAGCTAAAGAGACCCAGTACTTC. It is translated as CASSLIAGAKETQYF.